This is a list of T cell receptor beta chains from one sample in a study of CD8 T cells in Susac syndrome. TCRdb independently ran MiXCR on the immunoSEQ multiplex PCR reads; one entry per CDR3 protein. Altogether 190,000 or so distinct CDR3 sequences are present, around 93% being singletons, with the ten largest covering 0.082%. The sample was CD4+ T cells from PBMCs. These TCRs come from a human donor with multiple sclerosis. Both conserved end residues are part of each CDR3. Fields, in order: CDR3 protein, CDR3 DNA, V gene, clone size, J gene, D gene. A D gene is named only where the DNA matches it firmly. Only part of the rows carry a size: once, few, many, or a class if the clone is expanded.

CASSPNRFADTQYF	TGTGCCAGCAGCCCAAACAGGTTTGCAGATACGCAGTATTTT	TRBV7-3	NA	TRBJ2-3	NA
CASSEIVRQFF	TGTGCCAGCAGTGAGATCGTGAGGCAGTTCTTC	TRBV2	NA	TRBJ2-1	NA
CASSLVAGENEQFF	TGTGCCAGCAGCTTAGTCGCGGGGGAGAATGAGCAGTTCTTC	TRBV7-2	once	TRBJ2-1	TRBD2
CASTSWGKEAFF	TGTGCCAGCACCTCATGGGGGAAAGAGGCTTTCTTT	TRBV6-5	NA	TRBJ1-1	NA
CSALPGQQAFF	TGCAGCGCCCTCCCGGGACAGCAAGCTTTCTTT	TRBV29-1	once	TRBJ1-1	TRBD1
CSAAQPDEQFF	TGCAGCGCCGCCCAGCCAGATGAGCAGTTCTTC	TRBV29-1	NA	TRBJ2-1	NA
CSASRRGQPQHF	TGCAGTGCTAGCCGGCGCGGCCAGCCCCAGCATTTT	TRBV20-1	NA	TRBJ1-5	NA
CSAIGALGTYEQYF	TGCAGCGCTATCGGGGCCCTGGGGACCTACGAGCAGTACTTC	TRBV29-1	NA	TRBJ2-7	NA
CASSFGQGEQFF	TGTGCCAGCAGTTTTGGACAGGGGGAGCAGTTCTTC	TRBV7-2	NA	TRBJ2-1	TRBD1
CATSRDPGSGGDNQPQHF	TGTGCCACCAGCAGAGATCCCGGCAGTGGGGGGGACAATCAGCCCCAGCATTTT	TRBV15	once	TRBJ1-5	NA
CASSDGGQQYF	TGTGCCAGCAGTGACGGAGGGCAGCAGTACTTC	TRBV6-5	NA	TRBJ2-7	NA
CATLRDWGYTF	TGTGCCACCTTACGAGATTGGGGCTACACCTTC	TRBV19	NA	TRBJ1-2	NA
CAWSPDRWETQYF	TGTGCCTGGAGTCCTGACAGGTGGGAGACCCAGTACTTC	TRBV30	NA	TRBJ2-5	NA
CASSYRDRAYEQYF	TGTGCCAGCAGTTACCGAGACAGAGCCTACGAGCAGTACTTC	TRBV6-5	NA	TRBJ2-7	NA
CASSVASRSDTQYF	TGTGCCAGCAGCGTAGCTTCGCGATCAGATACGCAGTATTTT	TRBV9	NA	TRBJ2-3	NA
CASNTQGLLETQYF	TGCGCCAGCAACACCCAGGGGCTTCTAGAGACCCAGTACTTC	TRBV5-1	NA	TRBJ2-5	NA
CASSVDRTTYEQYF	TGTGCCAGCAGCGTTGACAGAACCACCTACGAGCAGTACTTC	TRBV11-2	NA	TRBJ2-7	NA
CASSHPNLEAFF	TGTGCCAGCAGCCATCCCAATCTTGAAGCTTTCTTT	TRBV3-1	NA	TRBJ1-1	NA
CASRVGSDWETQYF	TGTGCCAGCAGAGTGGGTAGCGACTGGGAGACCCAGTACTTC	TRBV6-2/TRBV6-3	NA	TRBJ2-5	NA
CACRTGGGTEAFF	TGTGCCTGTCGAACAGGGGGGGGGACTGAAGCTTTCTTT	TRBV30	NA	TRBJ1-1	TRBD1
CSVNPRDRAGYTF	TGCAGTGTCAACCCCCGGGACAGGGCTGGCTACACCTTC	TRBV20-1	NA	TRBJ1-2	TRBD1
CASSRFGTRDTDTQYF	TGTGCCAGCAGTCGTTTTGGGACTAGGGACACAGATACGCAGTATTTT	TRBV2	NA	TRBJ2-3	TRBD2
CASSYQGGLDYGYTF	TGTGCCAGCAGCTACCAGGGGGGCCTAGACTATGGCTACACCTTC	TRBV7-9	NA	TRBJ1-2	TRBD1
CSATGTSGGAGETQYF	TGCAGTGCTACCGGGACTAGCGGGGGGGCCGGGGAGACCCAGTACTTC	TRBV20-1	NA	TRBJ2-5	TRBD2
CSAGTGGTTEAFF	TGCAGTGCCGGGACAGGGGGGACCACTGAAGCTTTCTTT	TRBV20-1	NA	TRBJ1-1	TRBD1
CGWARRIAETQYF	TGCGGTTGGGCTCGGAGGATCGCAGAGACCCAGTACTTC	TRBV29-1	NA	TRBJ2-5	NA
CASSFHRGRTEAFF	TGTGCCAGCAGTTTCCACAGGGGACGGACTGAAGCTTTCTTT	TRBV27	NA	TRBJ1-1	TRBD1
CASRSGGGETQYF	TGTGCCAGCAGGAGCGGGGGGGGAGAGACCCAGTACTTC	TRBV6-5	NA	TRBJ2-5	TRBD2
CASGIVQPQHF	TGTGCCAGCGGGATTGTGCAGCCCCAGCATTTT	TRBV6-5	NA	TRBJ1-5	NA
CSVPASGGRGEQFF	TGCAGCGTGCCCGCTAGCGGGGGGCGGGGTGAGCAGTTCTTC	TRBV29-1	NA	TRBJ2-1	TRBD2
CASSRDQRSNQPQHF	TGTGCCAGCAGCCGAGATCAGCGTAGCAATCAGCCCCAGCATTTT	TRBV3-1	NA	TRBJ1-5	NA
CSVGDRTDTQYF	TGCAGCGTGGGGGACAGAACAGATACGCAGTATTTT	TRBV29-1	once	TRBJ2-3	TRBD1
CASSQVVRWDSIYGYTF	TGTGCCAGCAGCCAAGTCGTTCGATGGGACAGCATCTATGGCTACACCTTC	TRBV3-1	NA	TRBJ1-2	TRBD1
CASSYVQTETQYF	TGTGCCAGCAGTTACGTCCAGACGGAGACCCAGTACTTC	TRBV6-2/TRBV6-3	NA	TRBJ2-5	NA
CATSPMGAYGYTF	TGTGCCACCAGCCCCATGGGGGCCTATGGCTACACCTTC	TRBV15	once	TRBJ1-2	NA
CSASPLSYEQYF	TGCAGTGCTAGTCCCCTCTCCTACGAGCAGTACTTC	TRBV20-1	NA	TRBJ2-7	NA
CASSFGRDGGYTF	TGTGCCAGCAGTTTCGGCAGGGACGGTGGCTACACCTTC	TRBV19	NA	TRBJ1-2	NA
CASRRSGGATEQFF	TGTGCCAGCAGAAGAAGCGGGGGGGCCACTGAGCAGTTCTTC	TRBV3-1	NA	TRBJ2-1	TRBD2
CASSPGGQGHSYGYTF	TGTGCCAGCAGCCCGGGGGGGCAGGGGCATTCCTATGGCTACACCTTC	TRBV9	once	TRBJ1-2	NA
CASSVAQGAPGELFF	TGTGCCAGCAGCGTAGCGCAGGGGGCTCCCGGGGAGCTGTTTTTT	TRBV9	NA	TRBJ2-2	TRBD1
CASSARLNNQPQHF	TGTGCCAGCAGTGCCCGACTAAACAATCAGCCCCAGCATTTT	TRBV2	NA	TRBJ1-5	NA
CASSGGYTDTQYF	TGTGCCAGCAGCGGGGGTTACACAGATACGCAGTATTTT	TRBV9	NA	TRBJ2-3	NA
CASRLAGGANVLTF	TGTGCCAGCAGACTAGCGGGAGGGGCCAACGTCCTGACTTTC	TRBV2	NA	TRBJ2-6	TRBD2
CSARTQQGNYGPLHF	TGCAGTGCTAGAACTCAGCAGGGGAACTACGGACCCCTCCACTTT	TRBV20-1	NA	TRBJ1-6	NA
CASSVAEGTYNEQFF	TGTGCCAGCAGCGTCGCAGAGGGAACATACAATGAGCAGTTCTTC	TRBV7-8	once	TRBJ2-1	NA
CASSLSAGYSYEQYF	TGTGCCAGCAGCTTAAGCGCGGGGTACTCCTACGAGCAGTACTTC	TRBV11-2	NA	TRBJ2-7	NA
CASSRQLAVGTDTQYF	TGTGCCAGCAGCCGACAACTAGCGGTAGGCACAGATACGCAGTATTTT	TRBV3-1	NA	TRBJ2-3	TRBD2
CSVFTGVIGTEAFF	TGCAGCGTCTTCACAGGGGTAATCGGCACTGAAGCTTTCTTT	TRBV29-1	NA	TRBJ1-1	TRBD1
CSARRGSQEPQHF	TGCAGTGCTAGGCGCGGCAGCCAGGAGCCCCAGCATTTT	TRBV20-1	NA	TRBJ1-5	NA
CASSPGGRDTQYF	TGTGCCAGCAGCCCCGGGGGAAGAGATACGCAGTATTTT	TRBV3-1	NA	TRBJ2-3	NA
CAARVGGTDTQYF	TGTGCCGCTCGCGTGGGAGGCACAGATACGCAGTATTTT	TRBV2	once	TRBJ2-3	NA
CASSQDTSFGGYTF	TGTGCCAGCAGCCAAGATACTTCTTTTGGCGGCTACACCTTC	TRBV3-1	NA	TRBJ1-2	NA
CSARQGARVTDTQYF	TGCAGTGCGCGACAGGGGGCGAGGGTCACAGATACGCAGTATTTT	TRBV20-1	NA	TRBJ2-3	TRBD1
CASSLDRRSAEAFF	TGTGCCAGCAGCTTAGACCGAAGGAGCGCTGAAGCTTTCTTT	TRBV7-2	NA	TRBJ1-1	NA
CSAVGQTISGELFF	TGCAGTGCTGTGGGACAGACGATAAGCGGGGAGCTGTTTTTT	TRBV20-1	NA	TRBJ2-2	TRBD1